The following is a T cell receptor beta chain sequence with its context. Its antigen is still unknown. Germline assignment: CDR1 SQVTM and CDR2 ANQGSEA. V shed 4 bases and J 6 bases; nucleotides not matched to a gene: 9. The length of the CDR3 is 14 residues. Using CD45RO/CCR7/CD25/CD127/CD95/CD27, CD4+ naive, central memory, regulatory and stem cell-like memory cells were sorted. This entry comes from a study of beta chain features in type 1 diabetes. Study results and limitations: Moderately but significantly shorter TCRB CDR3s were found in Type 1 diabetes patients in all four CD4+ subsets. There were fewer insertions and more deletions at the VDJ junctions of type 1 diabetes patients.

Every bit of the isolated RNA underwent reverse transcription, so sequencing read expressed TCRB transcripts. Naive, central memory and regulatory T cell samples averaged about 3.3 million immunoSEQ reads each. The data were produced by immunoSEQ multiplex PCR, yet TCRdb's version contains in-frame clones alone and is incomplete. Among 130,000 or so clones listed, about a tenth were seen once. This TCR was recovered from a man between 18 and 35 years old in good health. The chain links TRBV29-1 to TRBJ2-3, with 8 bases matching TRBD2. Sequenced input: central memory CD4+ T cells from blood. For the CDR3, the DNA is TGCAGCGTTGCGGGGACTAGTGGAATCGATACGCAGTATTTT. This gives the protein CSVAGTSGIDTQYF.